This entry is about one T cell receptor beta chain. As yet, its antigen is unknown. The CDR3 totals 15 residues. Looked up from germline, CDR1 is SGHDT and CDR2 is YYEEEE. V lost 0 bases and J lost 0, with 9 bases in between. Researchers defined stable Graves' hyperthyroidism as no ophthalmopathy progression within 18 months. Hyperthyroidism, newly diagnosed and lasting under 2 months, affected patients aged 18 to 65. The data derive from a study of T cells in Graves' hyperthyroidism and ophthalmopathy. Study-wide points: From stable hyperthyroidism, ophthalmopathy was set apart by a 13 V-J model.

Template material for amplifying TCR beta CDR3 regions consisted of RNA transcripts. The HTBI primer set was used in a first-round RT-PCR of the TCR CDR3. TCRdb independently ran MiXCR on the multiplex PCR reads; one entry per CDR3 protein. The profile shows a few hundred thousand distinct CDR3 sequences, roughly an eighth of them singletons. The origin of this receptor is a woman aged 18-30 years with Graves' hyperthyroidism. Source material: blood. V usage is TRBV5-6 and J usage is TRBJ1-1; D is unclear. CDR3 region: CASSLEAEMNTEAFF. In DNA, the CDR3 is TGTGCCAGCAGCTTGGAGGCAGAGATGAACACTGAAGCTTTCTTT.